Below are 10 T cell receptor beta chains sequenced from a single sample in a study of beta chain features in type 1 diabetes. TCRB transcripts that were expressed got sequenced, as all of the isolated RNA had been reverse transcribed. The repertoire was sequenced with immunoSEQ multiplex PCR; TCRdb's copy has only in-frame clones and lacks some. The sample includes under 400,000 clones, around an eighth of them seen just once. These receptors' antigens are unknown. Regarding the study as a whole: All four CD4+ subsets from Type 1 diabetes patients carried moderately but significantly shorter TCRB CDR3s.

The sample comprised naive CD4+ T cells from blood. The receptors shown here come from a young woman with type 1 diabetes.

The rearrangement links TRBV2 to TRBJ1-5, with D possibly being TRBD1 (6 bases). The germline gives CDR1 SNHLY, CDR2 FYNNEI. Trimming removed 3 bases at V and 7 bases at J, with 10 bases between. The CDR3 contains 13 residues. The CDR3 DNA reads as TGTGCCAGCAGTGACTCAGGGGACCAGCCCCAGCATTTT. Translation gives CASSDSGDQPQHF.

This clone was seen more than once but under ten times. This chain uses TRBV4-1 with TRBJ2-7; 9 bases align to TRBD1. The germline V gene encodes CDR1 MGHRA and CDR2 YSYEKL. The CDR3 spans 14 residues. J gave up 3 bases and V 6 bases, and 6 bases lay outside the gene matches. The CDR3 loop is CASRGGTGSYEQYF. CDR3 DNA sequence: TGCGCCAGCAGGGGCGGGACAGGGAGCTACGAGCAGTACTTC.

In this sample, this clone turned up a few times. The chain carries TRBV29-1 and TRBJ1-2; 8 nucleotides agree with TRBD1. CDR3 length equals 13 residues. Germline CDR1 reads SQVTM; CDR2 reads ANQGSEA. Germline trimming cut 4 bases from V and 5 bases from J; bases unmatched to any gene: 6. This chain's CDR3 is CSVAAGGKYGYTF. The CDR3 DNA follows: TGCAGCGTTGCCGCAGGGGGCAAGTATGGCTACACCTTC.

The chain couples TRBV7-2 to TRBJ2-2; 15 positions agree with TRBD2. Germline V CDR1 and CDR2: SGHTA, FQGNSA. The CDR3 loop spans 19 amino acids. Trimming cost V 0 bases and J 6 bases; bases outside gene matches: 8. The CDR3 nucleotides read TGTGCCAGCAGCTTAGCTTACGGGACTAGCGGGAGGAGGTCCGGGGAGCTGTTTTTT. Amino acid sequence: CASSLAYGTSGRRSGELFF.

V is TRBV11-3 and J is TRBJ1-1; D gene uncertain. CDR3 length equals 13 residues. Trimming stripped 2 bases from V and 3 bases from J, with 7 bases between. CDR1 SGHNT and CDR2 YENEEA come from the germline V gene. The CDR3 spells CASSLTKDTEAFF. CDR3 nucleotide sequence: TGTGCCAGCAGCTTAACAAAAGACACTGAAGCTTTCTTT.

This chain joins TRBV10-3 and TRBJ1-5; D is unclear. Looked up from germline, CDR1 is ENHRY and CDR2 is SYGVKD. The CDR3 is made up of 14 amino acids. The ends were cut back, 0 bases at V and 7 bases at J, with 10 bases in the middle. The chain's CDR3 is CAISESLSGQPQHF. The DNA for the CDR3 is TGTGCCATCAGTGAGTCACTTTCGGGGCAGCCCCAGCATTTT.

This clone was picked up a small number of times. This chain joins TRBV5-6 and TRBJ2-7; unclear D gene. Germline CDR1 is SGHDT and CDR2 is YYEEEE. V dropped 1 base and J dropped 0 bases, with 11 bases sitting between them. The CDR3 spans 15 residues. This chain's CDR3 is CASSLLGQTSYEQYF. CDR3 nucleotides: TGTGCCAGCAGCTTGCTTGGGCAAACCTCCTACGAGCAGTACTTC. Together with reference TRBV5-6 and TRBJ2-7, the CDR3 gives the full variable domain: DAGVTQSPTHLIKTRGQQVTLRCSPKSGHDTVSWYQQALGQGPQFIFQYYEEEERQRGNFPDRFSGHQFPNYSSELNVNALLLGDSALYLCASSLLGQTSYEQYFGPGTRLTVT.

The chain joins TRBV30 to TRBJ2-7; the match to TRBD1 covers 9 bases. V gave up 5 bases and J gave up 6 bases; unmatched junction bases: 17. The CDR3 consists of 16 residues. The germline V gene has CDR1 GTSNPN and CDR2 SVGIG (reference sequence). CDR3 sequence reads: CAWDLPPGTGPGEQYF. CDR3 nucleotides: TGTGCCTGGGATCTTCCACCCGGGACAGGGCCTGGCGAGCAGTACTTC.

This rearrangement joins TRBV4-3 to TRBJ1-1; the match to TRBD1 covers 7 bases. The V segment lost 2 bases and the J segment 11 bases; nucleotides outside the gene matches: 8. The CDR3 extends over 13 amino acids. Germline V gives CDR1 LGHNA, CDR2 YSLEER. The CDR3 sequence is CASSQTQGVRAFF. DNA of the CDR3: TGCGCCAGCAGCCAAACGCAGGGGGTTCGCGCTTTCTTT.

The rearrangement uses TRBV5-4 and TRBJ1-2; the D is unclear. CDR1 and CDR2 from the germline V gene are SGHNT and YYREEE (reference sequence). The ends were cut back, 0 bases at V and 8 bases at J, with 14 bases in the middle. The CDR3 sequence is 14 residues long. CDR3 sequence (DNA): TGTGCCAGCAGCTTGGTAGATGCACCCGTGGGCTACACCTTC. Translation gives CASSLVDAPVGYTF.